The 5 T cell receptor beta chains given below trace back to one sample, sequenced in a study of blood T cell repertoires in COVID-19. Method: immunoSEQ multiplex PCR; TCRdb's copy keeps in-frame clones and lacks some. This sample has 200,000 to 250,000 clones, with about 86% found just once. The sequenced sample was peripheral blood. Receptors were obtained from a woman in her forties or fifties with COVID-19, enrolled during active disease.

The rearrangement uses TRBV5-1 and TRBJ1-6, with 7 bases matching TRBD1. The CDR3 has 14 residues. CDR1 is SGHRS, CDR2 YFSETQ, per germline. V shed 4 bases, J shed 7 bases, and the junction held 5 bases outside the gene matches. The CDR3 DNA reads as TGCGCCAGCAGCCGCGAAGGGGGCAATTCACCCCTCCACTTT. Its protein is CASSREGGNSPLHF.

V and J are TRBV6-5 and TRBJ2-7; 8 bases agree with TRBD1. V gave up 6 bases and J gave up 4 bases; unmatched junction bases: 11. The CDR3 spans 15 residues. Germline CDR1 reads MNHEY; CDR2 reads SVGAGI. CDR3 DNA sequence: TGTGCCAGCAGCCGGGTGGGGACAGGAGATTACGAGCAGTACGTC. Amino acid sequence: CASSRVGTGDYEQYV.

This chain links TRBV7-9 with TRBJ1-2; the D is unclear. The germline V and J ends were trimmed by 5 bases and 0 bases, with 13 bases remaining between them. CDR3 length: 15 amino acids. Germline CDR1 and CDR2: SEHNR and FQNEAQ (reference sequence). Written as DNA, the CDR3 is TGTGCCAGCAGCCCAAACTGGGGAGCTAACTATGGCTACACCTTC. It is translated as CASSPNWGANYGYTF.

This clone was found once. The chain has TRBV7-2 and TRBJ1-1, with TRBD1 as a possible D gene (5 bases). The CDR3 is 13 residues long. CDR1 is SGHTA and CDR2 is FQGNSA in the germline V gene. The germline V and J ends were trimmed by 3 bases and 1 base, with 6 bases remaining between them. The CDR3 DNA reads TGTGCCAGCAGCTTCGGGGGGAACACTGAAGCTTTCTTT. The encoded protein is CASSFGGNTEAFF.

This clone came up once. CDR3 loop: CASSLRGGAGANVLTF. The CDR3 DNA follows: TGTGCCAGCAGCTTGAGAGGGGGAGCTGGGGCCAACGTCCTGACTTTC. V and J are TRBV5-8 and TRBJ2-6; possible D gene TRBD1, 6 bases. Germline V gene lookup returns CDR1 SGHTS and CDR2 YDEGEE. V lost 1 base and J lost 2, with 10 bases in between. The CDR3 is 16 residues long.